This passage covers 16 T cell receptor beta chains from one sample sequenced in a study of blood T cell repertoires in COVID-19. TCRdb keeps only in-frame clones here, not all; method: immunoSEQ multiplex PCR. The data show about 140,000 clones, over 60% seen once. The sequencing sample was made of peripheral blood. The source is a woman older than 75 with active or convalescent COVID-19.

CDR3 bases: TGTGCCTGGAGTCCCGGGACAGGAGCCTACGAGCAGTACTTC. It codes for CAWSPGTGAYEQYF. The chain couples TRBV30 to TRBJ2-7, with TRBD1 matching 8 bases. This CDR3 is built from 14 residues. CDR1 and CDR2 from the germline V gene are GTSNPN and SVGIG (reference sequence). The ends lost 2 bases at V and 2 bases at J; junction bases unmatched: 5.

This chain joins TRBV10-2 and TRBJ2-7, with D possibly TRBD1 on 6 matching bases. V was pared by 4 bases and J by 3 bases, with 10 bases between. Germline CDR1 and CDR2: WSHSY and SAAADI. The CDR3 is 13 residues long. The CDR3 DNA reads TGCGCCAGCAGTGGGACAGTAAACTACGAGCAGTACTTC. Translation: CASSGTVNYEQYF.

The gene calls are TRBV27 and TRBJ1-6; D is unclear. Trimming removed 6 bases from V and 0 bases from J, with 12 bases in between. Germline-derived CDR1 and CDR2 are MNHEY and SMNVEV (reference sequence). The length of the CDR3 is 16 residues. The CDR3 DNA reads as TGTGCCAGCAGAGAAATCACGAGCTCCTATAATTCACCCCTCCACTTT. Protein sequence: CASREITSSYNSPLHF.

V is TRBV28 and J is TRBJ2-5, with D unclear. This CDR3 has 13 residues. The V gene lost 6 bases and the J gene lost 1 base, with 9 bases spanning the gap. CDR1 MDHEN and CDR2 SYDVKM come from the germline V gene. CDR3 amino acids: CASSPVGQETQYF. CDR3 DNA: TGTGCCAGCAGCCCCGTCGGCCAAGAGACCCAGTACTTC.

This sequence joins TRBV28 and TRBJ2-1, with 9 bases identical to TRBD2. The CDR3 loop spans 15 amino acids. The germline gives CDR1 MDHEN, CDR2 SYDVKM. V trimming: 10 bases; J trimming: 7 bases; junction bases outside the gene matches: 14. The CDR3, as DNA: TGTGCCATCTCGGGATTTAGCGGGGGCCAGAATGAGCAGTTCTTC. Translating gives CAISGFSGGQNEQFF.

A few counts support this clone. V and J are TRBV29-1 and TRBJ2-7; the D gene is possibly TRBD1 (6 bases). CDR3 length: 11 amino acids. The V gene's germline CDR1 is SQVTM and CDR2 ANQGSEA. Deletions cut 4 bases from V and 9 bases from J, with 13 bases between. The CDR3 reads CSVGDRPSQYF. The CDR3 coding sequence is TGCAGCGTTGGCGACAGGCCCTCGCAGTACTTC.

This clone was observed a handful of times. This chain connects TRBV23-1 to TRBJ1-2; 7 positions agree with TRBD1. TRBV23-1 is reported as an ORF; its role is uncertain. V shed 2 bases, J shed 10 bases, and the junction held 16 bases outside the gene matches. The CDR3 covers 16 residues. The CDR3 spells CASSQTTGGGSPPYTF. CDR3 bases: TGCGCCAGCAGTCAAACGACGGGAGGGGGCAGTCCTCCCTACACCTTC.

The chain combines TRBV4-1 with TRBJ1-4; TRBD1 matches 8 bases. Germline CDR1 is MGHRA and CDR2 is YSYEKL. This CDR3 spans 19 amino acids. The V and J ends lost 4 bases and 0 bases, in that order; junction bases with no gene match: 13. The CDR3 loop is CASSRDPPGQDPTNEKLFF. The CDR3, as DNA: TGCGCCAGCAGCCGTGACCCACCGGGACAGGATCCAACTAATGAAAAACTGTTTTTT.

The chain recombines TRBV5-5 with TRBJ2-1; 7 nucleotides match TRBD2. Per germline, CDR1 SGHKS and CDR2 YYEKEE (reference sequence). V lost 2 bases and J lost 4; bases outside the gene matches: 12. The CDR3 contains 17 residues. CDR3 DNA: TGTGCCAGCAGCTTAAATGTTGGCGGGGGACCTTACAATGAGCAGTTCTTC. Residues: CASSLNVGGGPYNEQFF.

The genes are TRBV5-8 and TRBJ1-1, with a tentative D call TRBD1 (5 bases). From germline, CDR1 is SGHTS and CDR2 YDEGEE. Deletions cut 2 bases from V and 1 base from J, with 12 bases between. This CDR3 spans 15 amino acids. For the CDR3, the DNA is TGTGCCAGCAGCTTACCTGGGGCCTCGAACACTGAAGCTTTCTTT. Encoded protein: CASSLPGASNTEAFF.

The genes are TRBV19 and TRBJ2-7, with TRBD1 identical over 9 bases. The CDR3 sequence is 16 residues long. Germline CDR1 is LNHDA and CDR2 is SQIVND (reference sequence). The ends lost 6 bases at V and 0 bases at J; junction bases unmatched: 9. CDR3 coding DNA: TGTGCCAGTAGCCCAGGGGGACAGGGCCTCTCCTACGAGCAGTACTTC. This sequence encodes CASSPGGQGLSYEQYF.

A few counts support this clone. The rearrangement links TRBV5-1 to TRBJ1-3; D is ambiguous. V lost 3 bases, J lost 0 bases, and 13 bases lay in between. The CDR3 sequence is 16 residues long. Germline-derived CDR1 and CDR2 are SGHRS and YFSETQ. CDR3 residues: CASSSSLGGSGNTIYF. CDR3 nucleotide sequence: TGCGCCAGCAGCTCATCCCTCGGTGGCTCTGGAAACACCATATATTTT.

The chain's CDR3 is CASSSGWGEGTEAFF. The CDR3 region has the DNA TGCGCCAGCAGCTCAGGATGGGGAGAGGGAACTGAAGCTTTCTTT. The chain joins TRBV5-1 to TRBJ1-1; no reliable D call. The CDR3 totals 15 residues. Trimming left V 3 bases short and J 5 bases short, with 17 bases between. Germline V gene lookup returns CDR1 SGHRS and CDR2 YFSETQ.

J is TRBJ2-7 and V is TRBV30; TRBD1 matches 7 bases. The CDR3 has 13 residues. Germline lookup yields CDR1 GTSNPN and CDR2 SVGIG (reference sequence). Unmatched junction bases numbered 5, after V lost 4 bases and J lost 2 bases. This chain's CDR3 is CAWKRGRAYEQYF. The CDR3 DNA is TGTGCCTGGAAGAGGGGGCGGGCCTACGAGCAGTACTTC.

This clone was detected a few times. The V call is TRBV10-2, the J call TRBJ1-1, with D unresolved. The CDR3 sequence is 13 residues long. V dropped 0 bases and J dropped 3 bases, with 5 bases sitting between them. Germline CDR1 reads WSHSY; CDR2 reads SAAADI. This chain's CDR3 is CASSESEDTEAFF. CDR3 in DNA: TGCGCCAGCAGTGAGTCTGAGGACACTGAAGCTTTCTTT.

The chain uses TRBV3-1 (or the pseudogene TRBV3-2) and TRBJ1-2; D is perhaps TRBD1 (5 bases). Germline CDR1 reads LGHDT; CDR2 reads YNNKEL (reference sequence). The length of the CDR3 is 12 residues. The V and J ends lost 4 bases and 7 bases respectively, with 10 bases between them. CDR3 nucleotides: TGTGCCAGCAGCCGGGAGGGGCGTGGCTACACCTTC. It yields the protein CASSREGRGYTF.